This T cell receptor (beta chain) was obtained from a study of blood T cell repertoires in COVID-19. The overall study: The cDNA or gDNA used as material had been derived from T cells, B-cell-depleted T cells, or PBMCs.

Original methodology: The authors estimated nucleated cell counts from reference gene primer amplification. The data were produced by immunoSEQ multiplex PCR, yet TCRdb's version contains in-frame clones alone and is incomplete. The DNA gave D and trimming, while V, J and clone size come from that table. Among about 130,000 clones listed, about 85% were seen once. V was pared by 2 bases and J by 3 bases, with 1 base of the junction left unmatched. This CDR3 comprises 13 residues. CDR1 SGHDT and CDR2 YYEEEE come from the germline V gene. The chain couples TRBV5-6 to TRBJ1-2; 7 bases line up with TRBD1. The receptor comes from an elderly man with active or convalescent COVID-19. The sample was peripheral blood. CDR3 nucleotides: TGTGCCAGCAGCTTCAGGGGGGACTATGGCTACACCTTC. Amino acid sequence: CASSFRGDYGYTF.